Following are 3 T cell receptor beta chains from one sample sequenced in a study of early T cells in non-severe SARS-CoV-2 infection listed by TCRdb under 2021. The library was obtained by 5' RACE. For sequencing, a NextSeq 500 was employed. TCRdb trimmed public reads at Q25 via fastp, called clones via MiXCR and kept in-frame beta chains. Each record represents a unique CDR3 protein, reported with the most common genes and DNA among its rows. The sample profile shows 50,000 or so distinct CDR3 sequences; 5.5% to 6.5% of them were found once. The biggest ten clones account for roughly 4.5% of the sample. Material: whole blood. These receptors were collected from an adult who was a healthcare worker with PCR-confirmed SARS-CoV-2 infection or an uninfected control (not recorded which).

The chain combines TRBV5-1 with TRBJ1-4; 7 bases align to TRBD1. The CDR3 is 17 residues long. Unmatched junction bases numbered 10, after V lost 0 bases and J lost 5 bases. Germline V gives CDR1 SGHRS, CDR2 YFSETQ. The CDR3 here is CASSLDNPGGRNEKLFF. As DNA, the CDR3 is TGCGCCAGCAGCTTGGACAACCCAGGGGGTAGAAATGAAAAACTGTTTTTT.

This clonotype came up many times. The V gene is TRBV12-3 or TRBV12-4, the J gene TRBJ2-1, with 9 bases matching TRBD2. This CDR3 is built from 15 residues. V trimming: 3 bases; J trimming: 2 bases; junction bases outside the gene matches: 2. The CDR3, as DNA: TGTGCCAGCAGTTTTGGCGGGAGGGCCTACAATGAGCAGTTCTTC. Protein product: CASSFGGRAYNEQFF.

The sample holds many counts of this clonotype. V and J are TRBV12-3 or TRBV12-4 and TRBJ2-7, with D maybe TRBD1 (5 bases). V was clipped by 1 base and J by 3 bases, with 10 bases between them. The CDR3 extends over 14 amino acids. The CDR3 spells CASSLGGQSYEQYF. CDR3 nucleotides: TGTGCCAGCAGTTTAGGAGGACAAAGCTACGAGCAGTACTTC.